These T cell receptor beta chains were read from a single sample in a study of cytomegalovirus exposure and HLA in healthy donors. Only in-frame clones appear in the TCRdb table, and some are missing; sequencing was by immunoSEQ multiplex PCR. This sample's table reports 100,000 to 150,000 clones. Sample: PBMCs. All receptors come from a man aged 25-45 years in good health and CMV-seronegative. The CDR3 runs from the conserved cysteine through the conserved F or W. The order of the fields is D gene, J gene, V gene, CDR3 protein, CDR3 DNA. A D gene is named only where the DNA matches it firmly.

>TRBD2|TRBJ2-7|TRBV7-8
CASSLYPGGTYEQYF
TGTGCCAGCAGCTTATATCCGGGAGGGACCTACGAGCAGTACTTC
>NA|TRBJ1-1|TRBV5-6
CASSQLQGYYEAFF
TGTGCCAGCAGCCAACTTCAGGGTTACTATGAAGCTTTCTTT
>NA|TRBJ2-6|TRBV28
CASGRTNSGANVLTF
TGTGCCAGCGGGAGGACAAACTCTGGGGCCAACGTCCTGACTTTC
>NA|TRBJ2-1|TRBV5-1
CASSLLGLISSYNEQFF
TGCGCCAGCAGCCTTCTGGGACTTATCAGCTCCTACAATGAGCAGTTCTTC
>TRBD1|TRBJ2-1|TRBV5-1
CASSPRQGFSYNEQFF
TGCGCCAGCAGCCCCCGACAGGGGTTTTCCTACAATGAGCAGTTCTTC
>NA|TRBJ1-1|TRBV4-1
CASSPSRGVNTEAFF
TGCGCCAGCAGCCCGAGTCGGGGGGTGAACACTGAAGCTTTCTTT
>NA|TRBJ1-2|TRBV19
CATTEQMDYGYTF
TGTGCCACAACAGAGCAAATGGACTATGGCTACACCTTC
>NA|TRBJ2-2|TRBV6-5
CASSPVGGGTGELFF
TGTGCCAGCAGCCCCGTGGGGGGAGGAACCGGGGAGCTGTTTTTT
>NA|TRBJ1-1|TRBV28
CASSATMNTEAFF
TGTGCCAGCAGTGCCACTATGAACACTGAAGCTTTCTTT
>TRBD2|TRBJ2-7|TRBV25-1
CASSPLGLAGAYYEQYF
TGTGCCAGCAGTCCCTTGGGACTAGCGGGAGCCTACTACGAGCAGTACTTC
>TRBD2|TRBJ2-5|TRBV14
CASSAMFSGNQETQYF
TGTGCCAGCAGCGCCATGTTTAGCGGGAACCAAGAGACCCAGTACTTC
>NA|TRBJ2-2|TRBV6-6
CAGRGAGELFF
TGTGCAGGGAGGGGGGCCGGGGAGCTGTTTTTT
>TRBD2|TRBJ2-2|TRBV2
CASRTRGSGRFSGELFF
TGTGCCAGCAGGACCAGGGGTAGCGGGAGATTTTCCGGGGAGCTGTTTTTT
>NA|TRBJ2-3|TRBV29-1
CSVEEGGGGTDTQYF
TGCAGCGTTGAAGAGGGCGGAGGGGGCACAGATACGCAGTATTTT
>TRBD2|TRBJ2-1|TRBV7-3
CASSLLAGVSYNEQFF
TGTGCCAGCAGCTTATTAGCGGGAGTTTCCTACAATGAGCAGTTCTTC
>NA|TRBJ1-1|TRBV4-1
CASSQDRWAGFSEAFF
TGCGCCAGCAGCCAAGATAGATGGGCGGGGTTCTCTGAAGCTTTCTTT
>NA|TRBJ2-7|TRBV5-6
CASSLEVRAYEQYF
TGTGCCAGCAGCTTGGAGGTCAGGGCCTACGAGCAGTACTTC
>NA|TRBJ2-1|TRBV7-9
CASSDSGVGSNEQFF
TGTGCCAGCAGCGATAGCGGTGTAGGGAGTAATGAGCAGTTCTTC
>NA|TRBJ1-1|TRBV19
CASSPRGATEAFF
TGTGCCAGTAGTCCCCGGGGGGCCACTGAAGCTTTCTTT
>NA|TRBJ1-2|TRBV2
CASSENPLYPYGYTF
TGTGCCAGCAGTGAGAATCCTCTCTACCCCTATGGCTACACCTTC
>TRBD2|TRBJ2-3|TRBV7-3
CASSPGLGRPDTQYF
TGTGCCAGCAGCCCGGGACTAGGAAGGCCAGATACGCAGTATTTT
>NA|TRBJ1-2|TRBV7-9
CASSWVENNYGYTF
TGTGCCAGCAGCTGGGTGGAGAATAACTATGGCTACACCTTC
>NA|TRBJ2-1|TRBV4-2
CASSLRGRDNEQFF
TGTGCCAGCAGCTTAAGGGGGAGGGACAATGAGCAGTTCTTC
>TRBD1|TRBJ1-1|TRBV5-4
CASTLIGGLRNTEAFF
TGTGCCAGCACCTTGATAGGGGGCCTTCGGAACACTGAAGCTTTCTTT
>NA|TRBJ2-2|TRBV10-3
CAINPSAGARGTGELFF
TGTGCCATCAATCCCTCGGCGGGTGCTAGAGGCACCGGGGAGCTGTTTTTT
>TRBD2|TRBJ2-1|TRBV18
CASSETSGINNEQFF
TGTGCCAGCTCAGAAACTAGCGGGATAAACAATGAGCAGTTCTTC
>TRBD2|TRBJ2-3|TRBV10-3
CAIRSAGGDTQYF
TGTGCCATCAGGTCCGCGGGAGGGGATACGCAGTATTTT